The present T cell receptor (beta chain) was sequenced within a study of control samples from healthy donors and cancer patients (dated by TCRdb to 2018 to 2021). Including cysteine and phenylalanine, the CDR3 has 10 amino acids. Only the CDR3 part of the read is kept: 30 bases, read in frame from the first base. This clone was seen just once. What antigen it recognizes has not been identified. Qualities for individual bases were not recorded, and no much larger clone is one base off. The method behind the library was the immunoSEQ multiplex PCR assay. Entries here come from immuneACCESS through TCRdb and include only in-frame sequences with V and J called. Some clones fail to appear in such tables; in the studies checked, an unresolved V gene covers under half of the shortfall, and the cause of the remainder is unknown. This sample has 120,000 to 150,000 clones in its table, and approximately 92% of those were observed once. The top ten clones comprise under 4% of the sample.

The source material was blood. The source of this sequence is a man aged 25 to 40 in good health. The rearranged chain carries TRBV21-1 and TRBJ1-2. TRBV21-1 is noted as a pseudogene. The DNA reads as follows: TGTGCCTACCGGGGAGTTAGCTACACCTTC. Its product reads: CAYRGVSYTF.